The source of this T cell receptor beta chain is a study of control samples from healthy donors and cancer patients. Measured with immunoSEQ multiplex PCR; TCRdb has only the in-frame clones, and not every one. This sample carries roughly 170,000 clones, approximately 92% of them seen once, and the ten largest clones take over 4%. Trimming cost V 4 bases and J 0 bases, with 16 bases left between them. Germline values: CDR1 MGHRA, CDR2 YSYEKL. The CDR3 sequence is 16 residues long. This clone is a singleton in its sample. The source material was blood. This chain uses TRBV4-1 with TRBJ2-7, with D unresolved. The clonotype was recovered from a woman aged 55-69 years in good health. This CDR3 is CASSPLLPSSSYEQYF. As DNA, the CDR3 is TGCGCCAGCAGCCCTCTTTTGCCCTCGAGCTCCTACGAGCAGTACTTC.